What follows is one TCR beta chain and its context. Its antigen target is currently unknown. The sample holds no much larger clone one base away, and base qualities are not on file. TCRbeta CDR3 regions were amplified from genomic DNA by means of the immunoSEQ Assay, a bias-controlled multiplex PCR. As for the original processing: Within the assay, amplification of reference gene primers was used to estimate how many nucleated cells each sample contained. To quantify the absolute abundance of each unique TCRbeta CDR3 rearrangement, sequence reads were collapsed and filtered. For each sample, productive Simpson clonality was calculated as the square root of Simpson's diversity index across productive rearrangements. TCRdb limited this immuneACCESS table to in-frame rearrangements with V and J called. A share of clones is missing; checked studies link under half to unresolved V genes, and the rest is unexplained. V and J calls and clone size are given by that table; D and trimming were obtained from the DNA. This sample gives some 190,000 clones in total; 82% of them show up just once. The ten largest clones represent around 8% of the sample.

These data come from a study of blood T cell repertoires in COVID-19 (dated by TCRdb to the early 2020s). As for the study more broadly: Samples covering the acute and convalescent phases of COVID-19 were provided by collaborators in the United States, Italy and Spain. The material from the prospective study consisted of cDNA or gDNA derived from T cells, B-cell-depleted T cells, or PBMCs. Subjects who had been exposed to COVID-19, were actively infected with it, or had recovered from it provided the deeply sampled blood TCRbeta repertoires that made up the dataset. A freely available public database, intended as a resource for researchers studying the immune response to SARS-CoV-2, is where the repertoires were released. Samples came from the ongoing ImmuneRACE study (first 160 participants) plus 1,254 subjects from 6 global collaborators. A de-identified subject ID, COVID-19 status, age in years and sex were almost always included in the sample metadata. HLA class I and class II types, where available, came from metadata supplied by the sample provider rather than from assay-based typing. The study at large found these results: How much clinical and demographic metadata was included differed by source and by participant, and the metadata was provided uncurated.

At one collaborating source in Seattle, patients were enrolled during active infection and were followed longitudinally through the course of disease. The collaborating institutions used their own protocols to collect whole blood in K2EDTA tubes. Collaborator samples were shipped for TCRbeta analysis as frozen whole blood, isolated PBMCs, or DNA extracted from either sample type. Including cysteine and phenylalanine, the CDR3 has 15 amino acids. CDR3 DNA is the only sequence kept; it has 45 bases, read in frame from the first base. The germline V gene encodes CDR1 SGDLS and CDR2 YYNGEE. Trimming removed 6 bases from V and 8 bases from J; the gene matches leave 14 bases unexplained.

The clonotype comes from a woman aged 60-70 years with COVID-19, enrolled during active disease. Sequenced: peripheral blood. The sequence links TRBV9 to TRBJ2-4, and TRBD1 matches 7 of the central bases. The CDR3 loop reads CASNPTGQGWDIQYF. The sequence in DNA is TGTGCCAGCAACCCGACAGGGCAGGGGTGGGACATTCAGTACTTC.